This T cell receptor beta chain was recovered during a study of blood T cell repertoires in COVID-19. About the research overall: Material from acute and convalescent COVID-19 was sourced from the United States, Italy and Spain. Nucleic acid was either cDNA or gDNA, and it came from T cells, B-cell-depleted T cells, or PBMCs.

The table came from immunoSEQ multiplex PCR; TCRdb's copy has only in-frame clones and leaves some out. The sample holds under 250,000 clones, 80% to 90% seen once. Per germline, CDR1 SGHRS and CDR2 YFSETQ. Trimming removed 4 bases at V and 4 bases at J, with 14 bases between. The CDR3 spans 14 residues. The sample taken for sequencing was peripheral blood. This rearrangement joins TRBV5-1 to TRBJ1-2, with D unclear. This TCR was sampled from a woman aged 40 to 55 with active or convalescent COVID-19. CDR3 bases: TGCGCCAGCAGCCCCCAGAACAGCATCTATGGCTACACCTTC. This sequence encodes CASSPQNSIYGYTF.